What follows describes a single T cell receptor beta chain. Its antigen is currently unknown. CD25-based Treg depletion was applied to purified naive CD4+ T cells. Germline CDR1 and CDR2: MNHEY and SVGEGT. The CDR3 extends over 15 amino acids. V gave up 5 bases and J gave up 0 bases, with 11 bases separating them. Study-wide findings and caveats: Greatest tumor Treg TCR overlap was with tumor naive CD4+ cells. The TCR gene usage of tumor memory CD4+ T cells clustered together with blood and lymph node memory CD4+ cells and with lymph node naive CD4+ cells.

Semi-nested PCR with Nested Universal Primer A followed constant-region reverse priming of full-length variable regions. MiXCR was run by TCRdb on the 5' RACE reads, yielding one entry per CDR3 protein. The table has some 62,000 distinct CDR3 sequences, nearly 30% seen once. The rearrangement uses TRBV6-2 or TRBV6-3 and TRBJ2-1, with D perhaps TRBD2 (5 bases). The clonotype comes from a female donor with breast cancer. Sequencing input: tumor-infiltrating naive CD4+ T cells sorted from the breast tumor. Subset: naive CD4+ T cells, CD4+CD45RA+CD25-. The CDR3 protein is CASSTDFSSYNEQFF. The CDR3 coding sequence is TGTGCCAGCAGTACGGACTTCAGCTCCTACAATGAGCAGTTCTTC.